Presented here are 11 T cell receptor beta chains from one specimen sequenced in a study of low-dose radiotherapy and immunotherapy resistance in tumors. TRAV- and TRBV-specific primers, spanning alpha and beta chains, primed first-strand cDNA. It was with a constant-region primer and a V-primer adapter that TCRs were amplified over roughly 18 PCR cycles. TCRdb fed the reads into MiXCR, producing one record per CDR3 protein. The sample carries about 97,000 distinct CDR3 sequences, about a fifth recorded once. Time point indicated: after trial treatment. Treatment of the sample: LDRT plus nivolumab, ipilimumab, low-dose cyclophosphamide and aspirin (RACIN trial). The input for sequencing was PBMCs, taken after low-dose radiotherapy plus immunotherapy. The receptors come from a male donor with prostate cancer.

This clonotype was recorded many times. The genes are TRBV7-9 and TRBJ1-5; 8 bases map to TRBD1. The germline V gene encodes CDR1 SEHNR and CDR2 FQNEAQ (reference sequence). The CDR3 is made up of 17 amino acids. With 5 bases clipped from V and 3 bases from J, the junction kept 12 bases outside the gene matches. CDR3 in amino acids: CASSTWSRDRSNQPQHF. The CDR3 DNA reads TGTGCCAGCAGCACTTGGTCCCGGGACAGGTCCAATCAGCCCCAGCATTTT.

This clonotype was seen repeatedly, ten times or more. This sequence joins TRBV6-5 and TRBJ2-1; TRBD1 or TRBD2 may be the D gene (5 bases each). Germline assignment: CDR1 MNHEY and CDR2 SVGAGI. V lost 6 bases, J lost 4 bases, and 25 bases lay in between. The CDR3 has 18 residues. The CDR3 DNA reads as TGTGCCAGCAGCCACTCGAAATTTTGGGACGGAACTTACAATGAGCAGTTCTTC. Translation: CASSHSKFWDGTYNEQFF.

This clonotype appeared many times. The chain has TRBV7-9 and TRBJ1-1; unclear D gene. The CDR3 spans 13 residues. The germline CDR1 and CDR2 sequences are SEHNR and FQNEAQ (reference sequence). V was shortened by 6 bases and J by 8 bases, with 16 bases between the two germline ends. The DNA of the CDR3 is TGTGCCAGCAGACCTACGATGCTTGAAGAAGCTTTCTTT. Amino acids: CASRPTMLEEAFF.

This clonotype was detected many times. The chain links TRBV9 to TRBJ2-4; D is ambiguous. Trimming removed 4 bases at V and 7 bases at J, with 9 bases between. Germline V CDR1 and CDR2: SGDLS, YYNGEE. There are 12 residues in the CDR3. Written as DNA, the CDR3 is TGTGCCAGCAGCCCTGCGGCGAACATTCAGTACTTC. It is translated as CASSPAANIQYF.

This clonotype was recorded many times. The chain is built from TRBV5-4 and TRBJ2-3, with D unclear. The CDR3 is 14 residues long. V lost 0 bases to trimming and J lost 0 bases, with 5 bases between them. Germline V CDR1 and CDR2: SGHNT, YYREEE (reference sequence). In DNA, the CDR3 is TGTGCCAGCAGCTTGGGGTCTAGCACAGATACGCAGTATTTT. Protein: CASSLGSSTDTQYF.

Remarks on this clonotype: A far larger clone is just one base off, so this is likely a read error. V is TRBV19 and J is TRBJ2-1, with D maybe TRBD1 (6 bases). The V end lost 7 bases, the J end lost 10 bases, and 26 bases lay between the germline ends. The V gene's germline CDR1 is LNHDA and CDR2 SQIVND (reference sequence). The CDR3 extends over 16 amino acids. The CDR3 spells CASTASGDRRTYEQFF. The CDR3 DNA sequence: TGTGCCAGTACCGCGTCCGGAGACAGGCGAACCTACGAGCAGTTCTTC.

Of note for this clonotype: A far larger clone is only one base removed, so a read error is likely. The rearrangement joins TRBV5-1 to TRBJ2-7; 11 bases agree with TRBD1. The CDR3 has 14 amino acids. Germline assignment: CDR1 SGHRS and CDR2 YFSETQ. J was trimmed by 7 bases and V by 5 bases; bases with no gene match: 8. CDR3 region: CASRPGTGGYEQYF. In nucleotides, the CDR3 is TGCGCCAGCAGACCCGGGACAGGGGGATATGAGCAGTACTTC.

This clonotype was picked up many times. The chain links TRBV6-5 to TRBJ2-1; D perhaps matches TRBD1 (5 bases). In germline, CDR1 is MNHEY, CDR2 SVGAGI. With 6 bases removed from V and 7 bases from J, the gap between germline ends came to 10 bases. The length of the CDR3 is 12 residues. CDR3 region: CASRSRGNEQFF. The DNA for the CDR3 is TGTGCCAGCAGATCTAGGGGAAATGAGCAGTTCTTC.

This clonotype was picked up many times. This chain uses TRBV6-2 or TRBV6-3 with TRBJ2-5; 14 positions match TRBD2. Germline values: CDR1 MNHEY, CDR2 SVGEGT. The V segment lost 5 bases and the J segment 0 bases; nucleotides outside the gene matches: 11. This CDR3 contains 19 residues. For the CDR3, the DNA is TGTGCCAGCAGTGGAACGGGGACTAGCGGGGGCCCGTACCAAGAGACCCAGTACTTC. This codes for CASSGTGTSGGPYQETQYF.

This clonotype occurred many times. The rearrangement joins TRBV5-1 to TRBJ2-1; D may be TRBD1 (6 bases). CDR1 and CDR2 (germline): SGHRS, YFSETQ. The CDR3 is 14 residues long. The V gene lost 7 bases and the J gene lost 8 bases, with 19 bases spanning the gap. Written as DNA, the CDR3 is TGCGCCAGCCGCAACGCGAACAGGGACGATGAGCAGTTCTTC. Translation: CASRNANRDDEQFF.

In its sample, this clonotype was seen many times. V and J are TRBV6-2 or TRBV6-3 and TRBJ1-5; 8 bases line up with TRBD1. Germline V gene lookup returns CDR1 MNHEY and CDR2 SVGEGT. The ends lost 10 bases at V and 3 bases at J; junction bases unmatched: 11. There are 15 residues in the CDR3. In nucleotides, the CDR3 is TGTGCCACCCCTGGGGGACAGGATGACAATCAGCCCCAGCATTTT. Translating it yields CATPGGQDDNQPQHF.